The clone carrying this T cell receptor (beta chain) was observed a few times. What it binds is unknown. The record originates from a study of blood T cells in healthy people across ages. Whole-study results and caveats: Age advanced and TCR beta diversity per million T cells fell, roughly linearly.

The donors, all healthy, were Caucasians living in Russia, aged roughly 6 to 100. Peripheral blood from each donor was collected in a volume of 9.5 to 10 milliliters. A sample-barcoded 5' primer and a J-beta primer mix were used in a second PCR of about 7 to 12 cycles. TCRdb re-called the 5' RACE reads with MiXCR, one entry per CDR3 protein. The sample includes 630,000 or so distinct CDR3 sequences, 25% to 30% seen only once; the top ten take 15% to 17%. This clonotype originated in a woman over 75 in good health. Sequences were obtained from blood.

The CDR3 sequence is CASSLGTTQYF. In DNA form, the CDR3 reads TGTGCCAGCAGCCTTGGGACCACACAGTACTTC. The chain links TRBV14 to TRBJ2-5, with D perhaps TRBD1 or TRBD2 (5 bases each). The V gene lost 4 bases and the J gene lost 11 bases, with 11 bases spanning the gap. Germline lookup yields CDR1 SGHDN and CDR2 FVKESK. CDR3 length: 11 residues.